This entry lists 16 T cell receptor beta chains sequenced from one sample in a study of blood T cell repertoires in COVID-19 (dated by TCRdb to 2018 to 2021). Library generation was performed with the immunoSEQ multiplex PCR assay. The immuneACCESS repertoire file appears here via TCRdb, limited to in-frame rearrangements. These files lack a portion of the clones; in checked studies, under half of the deficit traces to unresolved V genes, and the cause of the others is not known. The sample records approximately 22,000 clones, over 75% of which are singletons. The ten largest clones capture roughly 2.5% of the sample. The sequenced sample was peripheral blood. The receptors here all came from a woman aged 65 to 85 with COVID-19, enrolled during active disease.

This clone was counted once. V gene TRBV29-1 combines with J gene TRBJ2-7; 14 bases are shared with TRBD2. The better agreement between TRBJ2-1 and the DNA end casts doubt on the J call. Germline CDR1 is SQVTM and CDR2 is ANQGSEA. The CDR3 length is 18 residues. The CDR3 nucleotides are TGCAGCCATAGACTAGCGGGAGGGCAGCGGGGGACCTACAATGAGCAGTTCTTC. It specifies CSHRLAGGQRGTYNEQFF.

The chain couples TRBV5-1 to TRBJ2-7; D perhaps matches TRBD2 (6 bases). From germline, CDR1 is SGHRS and CDR2 YFSETQ. This CDR3 comprises 14 residues. The germline V and J ends were trimmed by 2 bases and 0 bases, with 9 bases remaining between them. CDR3 nucleotides: TGCGCCAGCAGCTTAGCGGGCAGCTCCTACGAGCAGTACTTC. Amino acids: CASSLAGSSYEQYF.

The chain employs TRBV7-9 and TRBJ2-7; D might be TRBD2 (6 bases). This CDR3 spans 11 amino acids. V was clipped by 5 bases and J by 9 bases, with 11 bases between them. CDR1 and CDR2 from the germline V gene are SEHNR and FQNEAQ (reference sequence). CDR3 region: CASSRLGGQYV. For the CDR3, the DNA is TGTGCCAGCAGCCGACTGGGAGGGCAGTACGTC.

The chain uses TRBV10-3 and TRBJ1-3; TRBD1 might be the D (6 bases). CDR3 length equals 15 residues. Trimming stripped 5 bases from V and 0 bases from J, with 11 bases between. The V gene's germline CDR1 is ENHRY and CDR2 SYGVKD. This CDR3 is CAISTGSSSGNTIYF. The CDR3 DNA reads TGTGCCATCAGTACAGGGTCCAGCTCTGGAAACACCATATATTTT.

J is TRBJ2-5 and V is TRBV2; D perhaps matches TRBD2 (6 bases). The length of the CDR3 is 12 residues. Trimming took 6 bases from V and 2 from J, leaving 7 bases between them. The germline gives CDR1 SNHLY, CDR2 FYNNEI. CDR3 nucleotide sequence: TGTGCCAGCAGCCGGGAGCAAGAGACCCAGTACTTC. This codes for CASSREQETQYF. The whole variable domain, remainder taken from reference TRBV2 and TRBJ2-5, is EPEVTQTPSHQVTQMGQEVILRCVPISNHLYFYWYRQILGQKVEFLVSFYNNEISEKSEIFDDQFSVERPDGSNFTLKIRSTKLEDSAMYFCASSREQETQYFGPGTRLLVL.

The chain links TRBV5-1 to TRBJ2-5, with 8 bases matching TRBD2. The V segment lost 0 bases and the J segment 5 bases; nucleotides outside the gene matches: 3. This CDR3 is built from 14 residues. Per germline, CDR1 SGHRS and CDR2 YFSETQ. CDR3 DNA: TGCGCCAGCAGCTTGGACCCGGGAGGGGAGACCCAGTACTTC. Residues: CASSLDPGGETQYF.

For this clone: Other DNA sequences of this sample code for an identical CDR3. V gene TRBV6-1 combines with J gene TRBJ2-3, with TRBD2 as a possible D gene (7 bases). Germline values: CDR1 MNHNS, CDR2 SASEGT. This CDR3 has 17 residues. Deletions cut 0 bases from V and 0 bases from J, with 13 bases between. The chain's CDR3 is CASSEARGGPSTDTQYF. CDR3 nucleotides: TGTGCCAGCAGTGAAGCCCGCGGGGGCCCCAGCACAGATACGCAGTATTTT.

V is TRBV7-7 and J is TRBJ1-3, with D perhaps TRBD1 (5 bases). This CDR3 region has 15 residues. V gave up 5 bases and J gave up 2 bases, with 13 bases separating them. The germline gives CDR1 SSHAT, CDR2 FNYEAQ (reference sequence). The CDR3 is CASSPARTPGNTIYF. Here the CDR3 DNA reads TGTGCCAGCAGCCCAGCGAGGACACCTGGAAACACCATATATTTT.

The chain has TRBV10-3 and TRBJ2-2; TRBD2 is a possible D gene (5 bases). From germline, CDR1 is ENHRY and CDR2 SYGVKD. Trimming cost V 10 bases and J 1 base, with 13 bases left between them. CDR3 size: 14 residues. CDR3 sequence: CATSTKGNTGELFF. CDR3 coding DNA: TGTGCCACCTCGACTAAGGGGAACACCGGGGAGCTGTTTTTT.

This rearrangement joins TRBV27 to TRBJ1-5; tentative D call: TRBD1 (6 bases). From germline, CDR1 is MNHEY and CDR2 SMNVEV (reference sequence). The CDR3 spans 15 residues. The V end was cut by 3 bases, the J end by 7 bases, with 16 bases between. CDR3 bases: TGTGCCAGCAGTTTGGCCCTCCGGGGGGGCCAGCCCCAGCATTTT. It encodes CASSLALRGGQPQHF.

This clone occurred once. The chain links TRBV5-4 to TRBJ2-5, with 11 bases aligning to TRBD1. Germline V gives CDR1 SGHNT, CDR2 YYREEE (reference sequence). V trimming: 2 bases; J trimming: 4 bases; junction bases outside the gene matches: 1. The CDR3 has 14 residues. In nucleotides, the CDR3 is TGTGCCAGCAGCTTCGGACAGGGGGCAGAGACCCAGTACTTC. Encoded protein: CASSFGQGAETQYF.

The genes are TRBV6-4 and TRBJ2-2; D uncertain. The V and J ends lost 5 bases and 0 bases respectively, with 13 bases between them. In germline, CDR1 is MRHNA, CDR2 SNTAGT. The CDR3 runs 16 residues. The CDR3 coding sequence is TGTGCCAGCAGTCCCGTGGCACCCGCGAACACCGGGGAGCTGTTTTTT. Translating gives CASSPVAPANTGELFF.

The gene calls are TRBV2 and TRBJ1-1; D gene unclear. This CDR3 spans 13 amino acids. CDR1 SNHLY and CDR2 FYNNEI come from the germline V gene. Between the trimmed V and J ends, which lost 3 bases and 6 bases, there was a span of 11 bases. CDR3: CASSDGSRAEAFF. In nucleotides, the CDR3 is TGTGCCAGCAGTGATGGGAGTAGGGCTGAAGCTTTCTTT.

This sequence joins TRBV19 and TRBJ1-6; D possibly corresponds to TRBD1 (5 bases). This CDR3 spans 14 amino acids. Between the trimmed V and J ends, which lost 3 bases and 4 bases, there was a span of 7 bases. Per germline, CDR1 LNHDA and CDR2 SQIVND (reference sequence). This CDR3 is CASSMGPYNSPLHF. Written as DNA, the CDR3 is TGTGCCAGTAGTATGGGGCCGTATAATTCACCCCTCCACTTT.

V is TRBV4-1 and J is TRBJ1-4, with D unclear. Deletions cut 4 bases from V and 0 bases from J, with 12 bases between. The germline gives CDR1 MGHRA, CDR2 YSYEKL. The CDR3 runs 16 residues. The CDR3 DNA sequence: TGCGCCAGCAGCCGCTTCATCGGGGCAACTAATGAAAAACTGTTTTTT. This gives the protein CASSRFIGATNEKLFF.

The chain couples TRBV2 to TRBJ1-1; D is perhaps TRBD1 (6 bases). This CDR3 is 16 amino acids long. Trimming took 0 bases from V and 5 from J, leaving 16 bases between them. Germline CDR1 is SNHLY and CDR2 is FYNNEI. CDR3 nucleotides: TGTGCCAGCAGTGAAGCGCTAGGGGGAAGTGGAACTGAAGCTTTCTTT. Its protein is CASSEALGGSGTEAFF.